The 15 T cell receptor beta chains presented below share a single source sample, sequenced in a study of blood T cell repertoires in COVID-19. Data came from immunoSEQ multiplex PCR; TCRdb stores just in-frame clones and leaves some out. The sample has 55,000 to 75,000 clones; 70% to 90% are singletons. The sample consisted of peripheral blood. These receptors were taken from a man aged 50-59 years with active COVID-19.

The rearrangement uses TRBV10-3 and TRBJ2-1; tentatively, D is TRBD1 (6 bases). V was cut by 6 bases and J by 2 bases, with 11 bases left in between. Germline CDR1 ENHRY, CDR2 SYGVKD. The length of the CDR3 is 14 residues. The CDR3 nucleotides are TGTGCCATCAGAACAGGGAACCCCTACAATGAGCAGTTCTTC. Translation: CAIRTGNPYNEQFF.

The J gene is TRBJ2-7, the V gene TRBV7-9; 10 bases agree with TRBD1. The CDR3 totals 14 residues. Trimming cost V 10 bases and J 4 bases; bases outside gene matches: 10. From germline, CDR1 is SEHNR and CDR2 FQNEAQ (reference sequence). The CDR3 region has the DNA TGTGCCACCGAGGGGGGGACAGGGGATTACGAGCAGTACTTC. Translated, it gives CATEGGTGDYEQYF.

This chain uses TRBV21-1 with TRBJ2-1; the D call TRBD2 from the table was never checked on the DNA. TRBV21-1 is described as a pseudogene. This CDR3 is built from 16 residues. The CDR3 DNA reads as TGTGCCAGCAGCCGTAAGACTAGCGGCTCCTACAATGAGCAGTTCTTC. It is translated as CASSRKTSGSYNEQFF.

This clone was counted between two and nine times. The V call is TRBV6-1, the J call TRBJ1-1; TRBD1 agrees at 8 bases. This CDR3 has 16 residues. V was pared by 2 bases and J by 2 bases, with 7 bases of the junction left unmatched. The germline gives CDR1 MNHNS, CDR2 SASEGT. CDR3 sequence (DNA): TGTGCCAGCAGTGAACAGGGGGCGGATGGAAACACTGAAGCTTTCTTT. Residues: CASSEQGADGNTEAFF.

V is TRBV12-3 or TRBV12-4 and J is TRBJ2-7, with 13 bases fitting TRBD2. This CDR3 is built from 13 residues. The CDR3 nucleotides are TGTGCCAGCAGTTTCCCGGGACTAGCGGGGCCTCAAGTC. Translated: CASSFPGLAGPQV.

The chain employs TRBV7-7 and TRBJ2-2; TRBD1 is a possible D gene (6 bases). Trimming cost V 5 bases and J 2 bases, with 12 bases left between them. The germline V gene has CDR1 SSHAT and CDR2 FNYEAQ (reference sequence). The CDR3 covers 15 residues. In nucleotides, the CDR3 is TGTGCCAGCAGCCCTCGGACAGACAACACCGGGGAGCTGTTTTTT. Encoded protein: CASSPRTDNTGELFF.

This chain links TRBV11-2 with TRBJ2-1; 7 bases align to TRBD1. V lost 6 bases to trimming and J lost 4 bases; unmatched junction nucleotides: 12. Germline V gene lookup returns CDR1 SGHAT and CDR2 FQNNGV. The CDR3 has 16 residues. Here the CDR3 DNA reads TGTGCCAGCAGTCCCACAGGGGCCCAGGCTTACAATGAGCAGTTCTTC. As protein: CASSPTGAQAYNEQFF. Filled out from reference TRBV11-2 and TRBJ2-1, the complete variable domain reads EAGVAQSPRYKIIEKRQSVAFWCNPISGHATLYWYQQILGQGPKLLIQFQNNGVVDDSQLPKDRFSAERLKGVDSTLKIQPAKLEDSAVYLCASSPTGAQAYNEQFFGPGTRLTVL.

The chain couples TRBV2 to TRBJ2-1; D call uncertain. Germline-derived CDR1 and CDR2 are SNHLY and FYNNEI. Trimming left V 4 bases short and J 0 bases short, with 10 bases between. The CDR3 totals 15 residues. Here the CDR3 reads CASSVGSSSYNEQFF. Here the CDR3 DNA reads TGTGCCAGCAGTGTGGGCAGTAGCTCCTACAATGAGCAGTTCTTC. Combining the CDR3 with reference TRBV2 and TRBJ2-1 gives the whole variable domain EPEVTQTPSHQVTQMGQEVILRCVPISNHLYFYWYRQILGQKVEFLVSFYNNEISEKSEIFDDQFSVERPDGSNFTLKIRSTKLEDSAMYFCASSVGSSSYNEQFFGPGTRLTVL.

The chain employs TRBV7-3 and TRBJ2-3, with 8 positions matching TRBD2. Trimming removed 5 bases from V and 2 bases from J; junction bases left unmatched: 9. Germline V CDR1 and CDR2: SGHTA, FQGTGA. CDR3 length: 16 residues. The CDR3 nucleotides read TGTGCCAGCAGCCACCCGGCGGGGGGCGACACAGATACGCAGTATTTT. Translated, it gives CASSHPAGGDTDTQYF. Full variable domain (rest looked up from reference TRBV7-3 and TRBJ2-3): GAGVSQTPSNKVTEKGKYVELRCDPISGHTALYWYRQSLGQGPEFLIYFQGTGAADDSGLPNDRFFAVRPEGSVSTLKIQRTERGDSAVYLCASSHPAGGDTDTQYFGPGTRLTVL.

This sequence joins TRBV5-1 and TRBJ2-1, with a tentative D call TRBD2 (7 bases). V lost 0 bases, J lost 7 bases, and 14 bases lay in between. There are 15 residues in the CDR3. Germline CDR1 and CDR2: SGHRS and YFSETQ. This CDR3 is CASSLVVGGRNEQFF. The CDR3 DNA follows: TGCGCCAGCAGCTTGGTAGTGGGGGGGCGGAATGAGCAGTTCTTC.

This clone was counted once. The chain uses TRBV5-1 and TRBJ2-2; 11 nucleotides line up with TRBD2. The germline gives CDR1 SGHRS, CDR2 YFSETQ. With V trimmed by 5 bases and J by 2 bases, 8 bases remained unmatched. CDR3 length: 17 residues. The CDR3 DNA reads TGCGCCAGCAGACCCGGACTAGCGGGCTTAAACACCGGGGAGCTGTTTTTT. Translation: CASRPGLAGLNTGELFF.

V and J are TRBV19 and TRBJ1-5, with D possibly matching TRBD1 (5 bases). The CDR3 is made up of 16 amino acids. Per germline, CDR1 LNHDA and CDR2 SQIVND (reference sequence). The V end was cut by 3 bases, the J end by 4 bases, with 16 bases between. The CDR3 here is CASSMSFGGVNQPQHF. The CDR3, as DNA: TGTGCCAGTAGTATGAGTTTCGGAGGGGTGAATCAGCCCCAGCATTTT.

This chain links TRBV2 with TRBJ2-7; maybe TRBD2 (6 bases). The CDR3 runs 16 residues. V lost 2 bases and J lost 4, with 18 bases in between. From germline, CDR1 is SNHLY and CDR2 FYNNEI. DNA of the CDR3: TGTGCCAGCAGTGAAAACGGGACTCCCGCTTTATACGAGCAGTACTTC. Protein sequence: CASSENGTPALYEQYF.

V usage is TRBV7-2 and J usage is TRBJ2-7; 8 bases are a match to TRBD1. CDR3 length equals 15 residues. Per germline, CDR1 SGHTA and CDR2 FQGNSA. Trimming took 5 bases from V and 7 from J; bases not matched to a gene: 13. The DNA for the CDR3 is TGTGCCAGCAGCGCTACAGGGGGTATATCGGGGGAGCAGTACTTC. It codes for CASSATGGISGEQYF.

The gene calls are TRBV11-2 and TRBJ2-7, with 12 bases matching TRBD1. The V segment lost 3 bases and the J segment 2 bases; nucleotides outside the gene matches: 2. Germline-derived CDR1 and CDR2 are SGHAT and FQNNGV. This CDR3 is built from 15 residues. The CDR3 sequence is CASSLRDRGPYEQYF. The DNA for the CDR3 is TGTGCCAGCAGCTTGCGGGACAGGGGGCCCTACGAGCAGTACTTC.